The rows below give T cell receptor beta chains drawn from one sample of a study of response to subunit inactivated influenza vaccine. TCRdb processed the RT-PCR reads anew with MiXCR; each CDR3 protein has one entry. In the table there are around 200,000 distinct CDR3 sequences, around a tenth of which are singletons. The sample consisted of non-naive T cells sorted from PBMCs, taken on the day of vaccination. The source is a man in his forties or fifties who received an inactivated influenza vaccine. CDR3s include the opening cysteine and the closing phenylalanine or tryptophan. Fields, in order: clone size, J gene, V gene, D gene, CDR3 protein, CDR3 DNA. D genes are given only for firm matches. The size field is filled for only some rows; it gives once, few, many or a size class.

abundance: -; j_gene: TRBJ2-1; v_gene: TRBV7-9; d_gene: TRBD1; CDR3aa: CASSSRDRGFNNEQFF; CDR3nt: TGTGCCAGCAGCTCCCGGGACAGGGGGTTTAACAATGAGCAGTTCTTC
abundance: -; j_gene: TRBJ2-2; v_gene: TRBV24-1; d_gene: -; CDR3aa: CATSDQGPGELFF; CDR3nt: TGTGCCACCAGTGATCAGGGTCCGGGGGAGCTGTTTTTT
abundance: -; j_gene: TRBJ2-5; v_gene: TRBV20-1; d_gene: TRBD2; CDR3aa: CSANGASGGEETQYF; CDR3nt: TGCAGTGCAAACGGGGCCAGCGGGGGGGAAGAGACCCAGTACTTC
abundance: few; j_gene: TRBJ2-7; v_gene: TRBV5-4; d_gene: TRBD1; CDR3aa: CASSLGDRESYEQYF; CDR3nt: TGTGCCAGCAGCTTGGGCGACAGGGAATCCTACGAGCAGTACTTC
abundance: medium-sized; j_gene: TRBJ2-6; v_gene: TRBV10-3; d_gene: TRBD2; CDR3aa: CAISESSGGVANVLTF; CDR3nt: TGTGCCATCAGTGAGTCTAGCGGGGGTGTGGCCAACGTCCTGACTTTC
abundance: many; j_gene: TRBJ2-2; v_gene: TRBV2; d_gene: -; CDR3aa: CASSEPQQPNTGELFF; CDR3nt: TGTGCCAGCAGTGAACCCCAGCAGCCGAACACCGGGGAGCTGTTTTTT
abundance: many; j_gene: TRBJ2-5; v_gene: TRBV29-1; d_gene: -; CDR3aa: CSVAREETQYF; CDR3nt: TGCAGCGTTGCCAGGGAGGAGACCCAGTACTTC
abundance: many; j_gene: TRBJ1-1; v_gene: TRBV11-3; d_gene: -; CDR3aa: CASSWDWNTEAFF; CDR3nt: TGTGCCAGCAGCTGGGACTGGAACACTGAAGCTTTCTTT
abundance: many; j_gene: TRBJ1-2; v_gene: TRBV4-1; d_gene: -; CDR3aa: CASSLNREPLYGYTF; CDR3nt: TGCGCCAGCAGCCTTAACAGGGAGCCCCTGTACGGCTACACCTTC
abundance: few; j_gene: TRBJ2-1; v_gene: TRBV28; d_gene: TRBD2; CDR3aa: CASSLFLAGGSGEQFF; CDR3nt: TGTGCCAGCAGTTTATTCCTAGCGGGAGGGTCGGGCGAGCAGTTCTTC
abundance: few; j_gene: TRBJ2-7; v_gene: TRBV10-2; d_gene: TRBD2; CDR3aa: CASSEWTSGSYEQYF; CDR3nt: TGCGCCAGCAGTGAGTGGACTAGCGGCTCCTACGAGCAGTACTTC
abundance: -; j_gene: TRBJ2-7; v_gene: TRBV15; d_gene: TRBD2; CDR3aa: CATSREEGLAVYEQYF; CDR3nt: TGTGCCACCAGCAGAGAGGAAGGACTAGCGGTCTACGAGCAGTACTTC
abundance: -; j_gene: TRBJ2-7; v_gene: TRBV12-3/TRBV12-4; d_gene: TRBD1; CDR3aa: CASSLFPGGPYEQYF; CDR3nt: TGTGCCAGCAGTTTATTTCCAGGGGGCCCCTACGAGCAGTACTTC
abundance: few; j_gene: TRBJ2-2; v_gene: TRBV7-2; d_gene: -; CDR3aa: CASSLGFWERSTGELFF; CDR3nt: TGTGCCAGCAGCTTAGGTTTCTGGGAACGGAGCACCGGGGAGCTGTTTTTT
abundance: few; j_gene: TRBJ2-3; v_gene: TRBV9; d_gene: TRBD2; CDR3aa: CASSRRGSSSGRADTQYF; CDR3nt: TGTGCCAGCAGCCGCCGGGGGTCGTCTAGCGGGAGAGCAGATACGCAGTATTTT
abundance: -; j_gene: TRBJ2-3; v_gene: TRBV29-1; d_gene: -; CDR3aa: CSVMPADTQYF; CDR3nt: TGCAGCGTTATGCCCGCAGATACGCAGTATTTT
abundance: -; j_gene: TRBJ1-5; v_gene: TRBV20-1; d_gene: -; CDR3aa: CSAETVRNQPQHF; CDR3nt: TGCAGTGCCGAAACCGTTCGGAATCAGCCCCAGCATTTT
abundance: -; j_gene: TRBJ1-2; v_gene: TRBV5-1; d_gene: -; CDR3aa: CASSIDSDYGYTF; CDR3nt: TGCGCCAGCAGCATTGACAGCGACTATGGCTACACCTTC
abundance: few; j_gene: TRBJ1-2; v_gene: TRBV12-3/TRBV12-4; d_gene: -; CDR3aa: CASSRQRYYGYTF; CDR3nt: TGTGCCAGCAGCCGACAGAGATACTATGGCTACACCTTC
abundance: -; j_gene: TRBJ2-3; v_gene: TRBV2; d_gene: TRBD2; CDR3aa: CASWGLAGGWQGPDTQYF; CDR3nt: TGTGCCAGCTGGGGACTAGCGGGAGGGTGGCAGGGCCCAGATACGCAGTATTTT
abundance: few; j_gene: TRBJ2-7; v_gene: TRBV15; d_gene: -; CDR3aa: CATSRADGAKNF; CDR3nt: TGTGCCACCAGCAGAGCGGACGGAGCAAAGAACTTC
abundance: few; j_gene: TRBJ2-2; v_gene: TRBV2; d_gene: -; CDR3aa: CASSWRSIGTGELFF; CDR3nt: TGTGCCAGCAGCTGGCGGTCTATTGGCACCGGGGAGCTGTTTTTT
abundance: few; j_gene: TRBJ2-7; v_gene: TRBV5-4; d_gene: TRBD1; CDR3aa: CASSSDRVPTQYF; CDR3nt: TGTGCCAGCAGTTCGGACAGGGTTCCGACGCAGTACTTC
abundance: -; j_gene: TRBJ2-7; v_gene: TRBV7-9; d_gene: -; CDR3aa: CASSLASLGIEQYF; CDR3nt: TGTGCCAGCAGCTTAGCATCTCTGGGGATTGAGCAGTACTTC
abundance: few; j_gene: TRBJ1-5; v_gene: TRBV20-1; d_gene: -; CDR3aa: CSARGGTRGQPQHF; CDR3nt: TGCAGTGCTAGAGGGGGGACTAGGGGTCAGCCCCAGCATTTT
abundance: -; j_gene: TRBJ2-3; v_gene: TRBV2; d_gene: -; CDR3aa: CASSELGSFTDTQYF; CDR3nt: TGTGCCAGCAGTGAATTGGGTTCCTTCACAGATACGCAGTATTTT
abundance: -; j_gene: TRBJ2-2; v_gene: TRBV5-1; d_gene: TRBD1; CDR3aa: CASSSGQAQNTGELFF; CDR3nt: TGCGCCAGCAGCTCGGGACAGGCCCAGAACACCGGGGAGCTGTTTTTT
abundance: few; j_gene: TRBJ2-1; v_gene: TRBV18; d_gene: TRBD2; CDR3aa: CASSPSGLAGGLNNEQFF; CDR3nt: TGTGCCAGCTCACCAAGTGGCCTAGCGGGGGGCTTGAACAATGAGCAGTTCTTC
abundance: many; j_gene: TRBJ2-7; v_gene: TRBV11-2; d_gene: TRBD1; CDR3aa: CASSAGTGTYEQYF; CDR3nt: TGTGCCAGCAGCGCCGGGACAGGAACCTACGAGCAGTACTTC
abundance: -; j_gene: TRBJ2-2; v_gene: TRBV7-9; d_gene: -; CDR3aa: CASSLTGTLTGELFF; CDR3nt: TGTGCCAGCAGCTTAACCGGGACTCTCACCGGGGAGCTGTTTTTT
abundance: many; j_gene: TRBJ2-1; v_gene: TRBV6-2/TRBV6-3; d_gene: TRBD1; CDR3aa: CAIRLGQGGSETLF; CDR3nt: TGTGCCATCCGCTTGGGACAGGGGGGATCGGAGACGCTCTTC
abundance: many; j_gene: TRBJ2-7; v_gene: TRBV14; d_gene: -; CDR3aa: CASSPQYLTWDYEQYF; CDR3nt: TGTGCCAGCAGTCCTCAGTACTTGACATGGGACTACGAGCAGTACTTC
abundance: many; j_gene: TRBJ2-1; v_gene: TRBV7-9; d_gene: -; CDR3aa: CASSLYGRYNEQFF; CDR3nt: TGTGCCAGCAGCCTCTACGGGCGTTACAATGAGCAGTTCTTC
abundance: many; j_gene: TRBJ2-2; v_gene: TRBV27; d_gene: -; CDR3aa: CASSATTGGELFF; CDR3nt: TGTGCCAGCAGTGCGACCACAGGGGGGGAGCTGTTTTTT
abundance: few; j_gene: TRBJ2-5; v_gene: TRBV5-6; d_gene: TRBD2; CDR3aa: CASSPPRLAGGTNYQETQYF; CDR3nt: TGTGCCAGCAGCCCGCCCCGACTAGCGGGGGGGACAAATTACCAAGAGACCCAGTACTTC